This T cell receptor beta chain was sequenced during a study of T-cell memory formation after mild COVID-19 (dated by TCRdb to about 2021). For context, the study as a whole: TCR sequence clusters from the two donors were largely donor specific. Two young, previously healthy adult volunteers made up the cohort, one male and one female. In a couple of donors, T-cell clones that expanded and contracted after mild COVID-19 were tracked by sequencing TCRalpha and TCRbeta repertoires over time.

This clonotype was recorded a few times. The specificity of this receptor is unknown. Qualities for individual bases were not recorded, and no much larger clone is one base off. Ficoll-Paque density gradient centrifugation was used to isolate PBMCs. TCRdb lists the instrument as Illumina NovaSeq 6000. TCRalpha and TCRbeta cDNA libraries were built by 5'RACE with constant-segment primers, adding sample barcodes and unique molecular identifiers. Trizol reagent was used to extract RNA from every sample. Amplification of the libraries took two PCR steps, and the second step added a second sample barcode plus Illumina TruSeq adapters. The libraries were sequenced on an Illumina NovaSeq using 2 x 150 bp paired-end reads. Under the source paper's analysis protocol: Reads were demultiplexed and collapsed into UMI-guided consensus sequences with migec v1.2.7. Using mixcr v2.1.11, the UMI consensuses were aligned to TRA and TRB V and J templates and assembled into clonotypes. A clonotype was counted as expanded or contracted only when both edgeR and NoisET called the clonotype significant, with the noise models trained on biological replicates. For edgeR calls, the thresholds were a false discovery rate-adjusted p below 0.01 and a log2 fold-change of 1. As an exploratory analysis of dynamics, max-normalized trajectories of the 1000 most abundant clonotypes were examined with PCA combined with hierarchical clustering. Each responding clone was given a CD4 or CD8 phenotype based on the CD4+ and CD8+ repertoires, which had been sequenced separately. TCRdb redid the processing of the public reads, applying fastp at Q25 and MiXCR, and retained in-frame beta chains. Rows are unified per CDR3 protein, each entry keeping the most common DNA and genes. It is TCRdb's table, rather than the study itself, that gives the V and J calls and clone size. The sample table contains roughly 500,000 distinct CDR3 sequences; only one count was recorded for 20% of them. Around 12% of the sample comes from the top ten.

V loses 2 bases of germline sequence and J loses 1 base, and the interval between the two ends is 5 bases. There are 13 amino acids in the CDR3, from cysteine to phenylalanine inclusive. The retained sequence is limited to the CDR3, 39 bases, with the frame set at the first base. CDR1 SEHNR and CDR2 FQNEAQ were looked up in the germline V gene (reference sequence). Summary of the overall study and its limitations: Contracting CD4+ clones turned up mainly in the CM and EM memory subsets, whereas EMRA was where CD8+ clones were enriched. The second-wave clones that peaked on day 37 were not confirmed to be SARS-CoV-2 specific. Some responding clones were found in pre-infection memory, which suggests that pre-existing cross-reactive memory T cells took part in the SARS-CoV-2 response. Only a couple of mild cases were covered in the study, and larger cohorts including severe cases with pre-infection samples were considered necessary. Clones that contracted from day 15 to 85 showed balanced CD4/CD8 phenotypes, whereas a second wave of clones that expanded from day 15 to 37 leaned towards CD4+.

The clonotype comes from an adult woman who had mild COVID-19 (a few samples of this study predate the infection). The sample titles of this study are shuffled in the database, so cell type and time point are left out; the donor was told from shared clones. Here the chain combines TRBV7-9 and TRBJ2-5, with an unclear D gene assignment. The sample consisted of PBMCs or a T cell subset sorted from them (not recorded which). The CDR3 protein sequence reads: CASSLPLQETQYF. The DNA sequence is as follows: TGTGCCAGCAGCTTACCTCTCCAAGAGACCCAGTACTTC.